These 20 T cell receptor beta chains share one sample of origin, sequenced in a study of immune characterization of retroperitoneal liposarcoma. TCRdb itself ran the PCR reads through MiXCR, one entry per CDR3 protein. The repertoire has about 3,100 distinct CDR3 sequences, under 55% of them found once; the top ten carry more than 50%. The sequenced sample was tumor tissue. Source of these receptors: a male donor with retroperitoneal liposarcoma.

This clonotype has a handful of counts. The genes are TRBV11-2 and TRBJ1-1; D perhaps matches TRBD1 (6 bases). Germline V CDR1 and CDR2: SGHAT, FQNNGV. Trimming removed 0 bases from V and 5 bases from J, with 16 bases in between. The CDR3 length is 16 residues. The CDR3 DNA is TGTGCCAGCAGCTTAGAGTCGCAGGGGCGGTGGACTGAAGCTTTCTTT. Protein sequence: CASSLESQGRWTEAFF.

Points on this clonotype: The CDR3 does not end in the conserved phenylalanine or tryptophan, so this is likely a read error. The DNA is left out, because the CDR3 cannot be placed on it with certainty; the CDR3 is given as TCRdb lists it. V usage is TRBV6-4 and J usage is TRBJ2-7; the table's D call of TRBD2 was not tested on the DNA. Inclusive of both ends, the CDR3 amounts to 10 amino acids. Germline V lookup: CDR1 MRHNA, CDR2 SNTAGT. CDR3 in amino acids: CASSDSGLAG.

The rearrangement links TRBV6-1 to TRBJ1-6; D unclear. Deletions cut 3 bases from V and 7 bases from J, with 10 bases between. Germline V lookup: CDR1 MNHNS, CDR2 SASEGT. The length of the CDR3 is 14 residues. The CDR3 protein is CASSDMVSNSPLHF. DNA for the CDR3: TGTGCCAGCAGTGACATGGTGAGCAATTCACCCCTCCACTTT.

V usage is TRBV7-2 and J usage is TRBJ2-1; D is unresolved. The DNA end is a closer match to TRBJ2-7, so the J assignment may be wrong. The CDR3 consists of 15 residues. Per germline, CDR1 SGHTA and CDR2 FQGNSA. Written as DNA, the CDR3 is TGTGCCAGCAGCCCGTCAGGACCGCAGATTTACGAGCAGTACGTC. It encodes CASSPSGPQIYEQYV.

The rearrangement links TRBV23-1 to TRBJ2-6; D may match TRBD1 or TRBD2 (7 bases each). TRBV23-1 is reported as an ORF; its role is uncertain. There are 18 residues in the CDR3. Trimming stripped 0 bases from V and 4 bases from J, with 16 bases between. Here the CDR3 DNA reads TGCGCCAGCAGTCAATCGGGGGAGGGGGCGCGGGGGGCCAACGTCCTGACTTTC. The encoded protein is CASSQSGEGARGANVLTF.

Only a few counts were recorded for this clonotype. The chain has TRBV27 and TRBJ1-1; TRBD1 might be the D (6 bases). CDR3 length: 13 amino acids. The germline V gene has CDR1 MNHEY and CDR2 SMNVEV (reference sequence). The germline V and J ends were trimmed by 8 bases and 0 bases, with 10 bases remaining between them. CDR3 sequence: CASGDNLNTEAFF. The DNA for the CDR3 is TGTGCCAGCGGGGACAACCTGAACACTGAAGCTTTCTTT.

The rearrangement uses TRBV6-5 and TRBJ2-2; 8 nucleotides align to TRBD1. Trimming removed 0 bases from V and 7 bases from J; junction bases left unmatched: 4. The CDR3 contains 15 residues. The V gene's germline CDR1 is MNHEY and CDR2 SVGAGI. CDR3 nucleotide sequence: TGTGCCAGCAGTTACTCGGACAGGGCCCTCGGGGAGCTGTTTTTT. This translates into CASSYSDRALGELFF.

This clonotype showed up just a few times. The chain carries TRBV6-1 and TRBJ2-5; 7 bases are a match to TRBD2. The CDR3 is 14 residues long. Germline lookup yields CDR1 MNHNS and CDR2 SASEGT. Trimming at V came to 6 bases and at J to 5 bases, leaving 9 bases not matched to a gene. Here the CDR3 reads CASSPGLVRETQYF. For the CDR3, the DNA is TGTGCCAGCAGCCCCGGACTAGTCCGCGAGACCCAGTACTTC.

J is TRBJ2-5 and V is TRBV6-1; 9 bases match TRBD2. The J call is uncertain, as TRBJ2-1 better fits the DNA end. The CDR3 consists of 15 residues. Germline loops: CDR1 MNHNS, CDR2 SASEGT. The CDR3 bases are TGTGCCAGCAGCCCCCAGGGTAGCGGGAGAGACGAGCAGTTCTTC. Its protein product is CASSPQGSGRDEQFF.

This clonotype was observed a single time. The CDR3 protein is CASSFYPAGTETQYF. The CDR3 nucleotides read TGTGCCAGCAGCTTCTACCCTGCGGGAACCGAGACCCAGTACTTC. This rearrangement joins TRBV11-2 to TRBJ2-1; perhaps TRBD2 as D (6 bases). The J call could be wrong; TRBJ2-5 is a better fit for the DNA end. The CDR3 runs 15 residues. Germline values: CDR1 SGHAT, CDR2 FQNNGV.

The CDR3 here is CASSRNREPRNEQFF. CDR3 coding DNA: TGTGCCAGCAGCCGAAACCGGGAGCCCAGGAACGAGCAGTTCTTC. The chain recombines TRBV11-3 with TRBJ2-1; perhaps TRBD2 as D (6 bases). The CDR3 is made up of 15 amino acids. The V end was cut by 5 bases, the J end by 10 bases, with 21 bases between. Germline values: CDR1 SGHNT, CDR2 YENEEA.

The rearrangement uses TRBV11-2 and TRBJ2-1, with 8 positions matching TRBD2. The DNA end is a closer match to TRBJ2-7, so the J assignment may be wrong. Germline loops: CDR1 SGHAT, CDR2 FQNNGV. CDR3 length equals 14 residues. This CDR3 is CASSVRVRGGEQYF. In DNA, the CDR3 is TGTGCCAGCAGCGTCCGGGTCCGGGGGGGAGAGCAGTACTTC.

The chain uses TRBV6-1 and TRBJ2-5, with no clear D. V lost 6 bases and J lost 11, with 10 bases in between. Looked up from germline, CDR1 is MNHNS and CDR2 is SASEGT. CDR3 length: 10 residues. CDR3 in amino acids: CASSHEAQYF. The CDR3 DNA reads TGTGCCAGCAGCCACGAGGCGCAGTACTTC.

The CDR3 DNA reads TGTGCCAGCAGCTTAGGGGGTTACAGAGAGACCCAGTACTTC. Encoded protein: CASSLGGYRETQYF. The chain links TRBV7-2 to TRBJ2-5; D unclear. V was pared by 1 base and J by 4 bases, with 10 bases between. Per the germline V gene, CDR1 is SGHTA and CDR2 is FQGNSA. The CDR3 extends over 14 amino acids.

This clonotype was seen more than once but under ten times. The gene calls are TRBV6-6 and TRBJ1-6; no definite D call. This CDR3 contains 17 residues. Germline lookup yields CDR1 MNHNY and CDR2 SVGAGI (reference sequence). V lost 0 bases, J lost 2 bases, and 11 bases lay in between. The DNA of the CDR3 is TGTGCCAGCAGTTACTCCGAAAGGGATCCCTATAATTCACCCCTCCACTTT. Translated, it gives CASSYSERDPYNSPLHF.

The rearrangement links TRBV6-1 to TRBJ2-1, with TRBD1 identical over 7 bases. Looked up from germline, CDR1 is MNHNS and CDR2 is SASEGT. The junction had 12 bases not matched to a gene; V was cut back by 3 bases and J by 10 bases. The length of the CDR3 is 15 residues. This chain's CDR3 is CASSESTGVGYEQFF. The CDR3 nucleotides are TGTGCCAGCAGTGAGAGTACAGGGGTCGGCTACGAGCAGTTCTTC.

The rearrangement links TRBV7-2 to TRBJ2-7; tentative D call: TRBD2 (6 bases). CDR1 and CDR2 from the germline V gene are SGHTA and FQGNSA. V gave up 0 bases and J gave up 4 bases, with 10 bases separating them. The CDR3 is 14 residues long. The CDR3 DNA is TGTGCCAGCAGCTTAGCCGGGAGACCTTACGAGCAGTACTTC. Amino acid sequence: CASSLAGRPYEQYF.

The J gene is TRBJ2-5, the V gene TRBV12-3 or TRBV12-4, with 9 bases aligning to TRBD2. The CDR3 is made up of 15 amino acids. Unmatched junction bases numbered 15, after V lost 5 bases and J lost 11 bases. The CDR3 coding sequence is TGTGCCAGCAGTCCGCGGGAGGGTATAAACAATGAGCAGTACTTC. Its protein product is CASSPREGINNEQYF.

This clonotype was seen only a few times. This chain connects TRBV6-5 to TRBJ2-7; 9 bases match TRBD1. Looked up from germline, CDR1 is MNHEY and CDR2 is SVGAGI. The CDR3 is 18 amino acids. Losses at the gene ends were 2 bases for V and 1 base for J; bases not matched to a gene: 12. The DNA for the CDR3 is TGTGCCAGCAGTTACGGGTGGGTAAGGACAGGGGATTCCTACGAGCAGTACTTC. Protein sequence: CASSYGWVRTGDSYEQYF.

J is TRBJ2-5 and V is TRBV11-3; TRBD2 matches 12 bases. CDR1 and CDR2 (germline): SGHNT, YENEEA. The CDR3 totals 15 residues. After removal of 6 bases from V and 5 bases from J, the junction contained 7 bases not matched to a gene. CDR3 sequence reads: CASSPGLAGRETQYF. DNA of the CDR3: TGTGCCAGCAGTCCAGGACTAGCGGGAAGGGAGACCCAGTACTTC.